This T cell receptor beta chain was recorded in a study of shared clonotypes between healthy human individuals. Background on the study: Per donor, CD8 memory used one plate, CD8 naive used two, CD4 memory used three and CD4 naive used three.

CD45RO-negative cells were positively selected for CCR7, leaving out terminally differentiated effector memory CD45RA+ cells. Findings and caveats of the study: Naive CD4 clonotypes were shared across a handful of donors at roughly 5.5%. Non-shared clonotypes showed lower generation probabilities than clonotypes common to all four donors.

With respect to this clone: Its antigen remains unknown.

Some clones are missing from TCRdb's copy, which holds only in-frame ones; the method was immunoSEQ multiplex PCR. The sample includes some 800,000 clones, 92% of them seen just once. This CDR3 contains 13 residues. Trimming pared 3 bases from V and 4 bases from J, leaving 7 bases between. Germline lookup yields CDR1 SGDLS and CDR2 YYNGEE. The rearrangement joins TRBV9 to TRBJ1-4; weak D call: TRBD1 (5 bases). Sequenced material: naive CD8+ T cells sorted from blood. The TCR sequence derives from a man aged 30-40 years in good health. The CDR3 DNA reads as TGTGCCAGCAGCGGCGGGGGTAATGAAAAACTGTTTTTT. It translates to CASSGGGNEKLFF.